This entry lists 18 T cell receptor beta chains sequenced from one sample in a study of cytomegalovirus exposure and HLA in healthy donors. Both 60 Vbeta primers and 13 Jbeta primers went into the PCR. The data were produced by immunoSEQ multiplex PCR, yet TCRdb's version contains in-frame clones alone and is incomplete. The repertoire includes tens of thousands of clones, over 65% of them detected once, and roughly 3.2% sits in the top ten. The material sequenced was PBMCs. These receptors were collected from a man aged 50-60 years in good health and CMV-seropositive.

Notes on this clone: The junction and the germline gene differ at one end; a read error may be behind it. This chain joins TRBV11-1 and TRBJ2-3, with 12 nucleotides matching TRBD2. Germline V lookup: CDR1 SGHAT, CDR2 FQDESV (reference sequence). This CDR3 is 15 amino acids long. DNA for the CDR3: TGTGCCAGCAGCCTAGCGGGAGGGTCGACAGATACGCAGTATTTT. Translation gives CASSLAGGSTDTQYF.

V usage is TRBV30 and J usage is TRBJ1-1; 8 bases map to TRBD1. The germline V gene encodes CDR1 GTSNPN and CDR2 SVGIG (reference sequence). V trimming: 5 bases; J trimming: 6 bases; junction bases outside the gene matches: 17. The CDR3 is 16 amino acids. The CDR3 is CAWRAGGAGTGAEAFF. CDR3 DNA sequence: TGTGCCTGGCGGGCAGGGGGCGCTGGTACGGGTGCTGAAGCTTTCTTT. The entire variable domain, with the rest obtained from reference TRBV30 and TRBJ1-1, is as follows: SQTIHQWPATLVQPVGSPLSLECTVEGTSNPNLYWYRQAAGRGLQLLFYSVGIGQISSEVPQNLSASRPQDRQFILSSKKLLLSDSGFYLCAWRAGGAGTGAEAFFGQGTRLTVV.

This rearrangement joins TRBV27 to TRBJ2-3, with 12 bases fitting TRBD2. The germline gives CDR1 MNHEY, CDR2 SMNVEV (reference sequence). The CDR3 runs to 17 residues. J lost 5 bases, V lost 4 bases, and 10 bases had no gene match. In DNA, the CDR3 is TGTGCCAGCAGTTCCCTCGGACTAGCGGGATCTAGAGATACGCAGTATTTT. Translated, it gives CASSSLGLAGSRDTQYF.

V usage is TRBV7-2 and J usage is TRBJ1-2; D unclear. Between the trimmed V and J ends, which lost 5 bases and 0 bases, there was a span of 16 bases. The CDR3 totals 16 residues. Germline V gene sequence: CDR1 SGHTA, CDR2 FQGNSA. DNA for the CDR3: TGTGCCAGCAGCCCCCCATTCGGGAGAGCTAACTATGGCTACACCTTC. This translates into CASSPPFGRANYGYTF.

This clone was counted a few times. The chain has TRBV6-5 and TRBJ2-1; TRBD2 matches 8 bases. Trimming removed 6 bases from V and 5 bases from J; junction bases left unmatched: 6. This CDR3 is 14 amino acids long. Germline values: CDR1 MNHEY, CDR2 SVGAGI. In DNA form, the CDR3 reads TGTGCCAGCAGGTGGAAAGCGGGAGACAATGAGCAGTTCTTC. Translation: CASRWKAGDNEQFF.

J is TRBJ2-5 and V is TRBV2; 7 bases line up with TRBD2. The CDR3 is made up of 15 amino acids. CDR1 is SNHLY and CDR2 is FYNNEI in the germline V gene. J lost 0 bases, V lost 3 bases, and 4 bases had no gene match. In DNA, the CDR3 is TGTGCCAGCAGTGATACTAGCGTGTACCAAGAGACCCAGTACTTC. This translates into CASSDTSVYQETQYF.

The chain links TRBV11-3 to TRBJ2-5; 9 bases align to TRBD1. The DNA end is a closer match to TRBJ2-7, so the J assignment may be wrong. The CDR3 sequence is 16 residues long. CDR1 is SGHNT, CDR2 YENEEA, per germline. The CDR3 DNA is TGTGCCAGCAGCTTAGGGACACAGGGGGCGGCCTACGAGCAGTACTTC. This codes for CASSLGTQGAAYEQYF.

This clone was seen a few times. J is TRBJ2-1 and V is TRBV6-4; D is possibly TRBD2 (6 bases). This CDR3 has 15 residues. Germline-derived CDR1 and CDR2 are MRHNA and SNTAGT. The ends were cut back, 4 bases at V and 0 bases at J, with 10 bases in the middle. This chain's CDR3 is CASSVDGSSYNEQFF. The DNA for the CDR3 is TGTGCCAGCAGTGTGGACGGGAGCTCCTACAATGAGCAGTTCTTC.

The chain uses TRBV30 and TRBJ2-2; D unclear. The V gene lost 4 bases and the J gene lost 6 bases, with 9 bases spanning the gap. CDR3 length equals 12 residues. Germline V gives CDR1 GTSNPN, CDR2 SVGIG (reference sequence). The CDR3 DNA sequence: TGTGCCTGGAACATGGGCGCCGGGGAGCTGTTTTTT. Translating gives CAWNMGAGELFF.

The CDR3 DNA reads TGTGCCAGCAGCAAGGGACAGGGCAAAGGCTACGAGCAGTACTTC. It encodes CASSKGQGKGYEQYF. The chain combines TRBV5-5 with TRBJ2-7, with 9 bases that match TRBD1. The CDR3 contains 15 residues. V shed 4 bases, J shed 3 bases, and the junction held 8 bases outside the gene matches. Germline CDR1 SGHKS, CDR2 YYEKEE (reference sequence).

By share, this clone counts as medium-sized (0.01 to 0.1%). The gene calls are TRBV7-9 and TRBJ1-2, with a possible D match to TRBD1 (5 bases). The CDR3 has 14 residues. V was cut by 8 bases and J by 1 base, with 14 bases left in between. In germline, CDR1 is SEHNR, CDR2 FQNEAQ (reference sequence). The CDR3 bases are TGTGCCAGCGGTGGCTGGGGCCATAACTATGGCTACACCTTC. This encodes CASGGWGHNYGYTF. Drawing the rest from reference TRBV7-9 and TRBJ1-2, the complete variable domain is DTGVSQNPRHKITKRGQNVTFRCDPISEHNRLYWYRQTLGQGPEFLTYFQNEAQLEKSRLLSDRFSAERPKGSFSTLEIQRTEQGDSAMYLCASGGWGHNYGYTFGSGTRLTVV.

This clone was counted a few times. The chain combines TRBV19 with TRBJ1-1, with 8 positions matching TRBD1. The CDR3 is made up of 12 amino acids. V gave up 5 bases and J gave up 7 bases; unmatched junction bases: 3. Germline CDR1 and CDR2: LNHDA and SQIVND (reference sequence). CDR3 amino acids: CASSLGQGEAFF. The CDR3 nucleotides read TGTGCCAGTAGTCTAGGACAGGGTGAAGCTTTCTTT.

This clone has just a few counts. V and J are TRBV4-3 and TRBJ1-4; D remains ambiguous. V was trimmed by 0 bases and J by 0 bases, leaving 8 bases between them. Per the germline V gene, CDR1 is LGHNA and CDR2 is YSLEER. The CDR3 is 16 residues long. The CDR3 here is CASSQEWAATNEKLFF. CDR3 coding DNA: TGCGCCAGCAGCCAAGAATGGGCTGCAACTAATGAAAAACTGTTTTTT.

This chain links TRBV11-2 with TRBJ2-3, with 12 bases aligning to TRBD2. CDR3 length equals 17 residues. V trimming: 5 bases; J trimming: 6 bases; junction bases outside the gene matches: 12. The germline V gene encodes CDR1 SGHAT and CDR2 FQNNGV. The CDR3 DNA is TGTGCCAGCAGCATCCCCCCCCTAGCGGGAGGGTTGGATACGCAGTATTTT. Protein product: CASSIPPLAGGLDTQYF.

The V gene is TRBV7-2, the J gene TRBJ2-1, with 10 positions matching TRBD2. This CDR3 has 15 amino acids. The V segment lost 5 bases and the J segment 4 bases; nucleotides outside the gene matches: 5. Germline CDR1 and CDR2: SGHTA and FQGNSA. CDR3 DNA sequence: TGTGCCAGCAGCCAAACTAGCGGGGCTTACAATGAGCAGTTCTTC. As protein: CASSQTSGAYNEQFF. The full variable domain, its missing parts supplied by reference TRBV7-2 and TRBJ2-1, is GAGVSQSPSNKVTEKGKDVELRCDPISGHTALYWYRQSLGQGLEFLIYFQGNSAPDKSGLPSDRFSAERTGGSVSTLTIQRTQQEDSAVYLCASSQTSGAYNEQFFGPGTRLTVL.

V is TRBV11-3 and J is TRBJ2-7; D perhaps matches TRBD1 (5 bases). With 3 bases removed from V and 4 bases from J, the gap between germline ends came to 19 bases. The CDR3 extends over 16 amino acids. In germline, CDR1 is SGHNT, CDR2 YENEEA. CDR3 sequence: CASSLGRSSLSYEQYF. CDR3 bases: TGTGCCAGCAGCTTGGGGCGGAGTAGCCTAAGTTACGAGCAGTACTTC.

The rearrangement uses TRBV7-3 and TRBJ2-2; D unclear. Germline V lookup: CDR1 SGHTA, CDR2 FQGTGA. The CDR3 totals 15 residues. With 1 base removed from V and 0 bases from J, the gap between germline ends came to 6 bases. CDR3 in amino acids: CASSLSYSNTGELFF. In DNA, the CDR3 is TGTGCCAGCAGCTTAAGTTATTCGAACACCGGGGAGCTGTTTTTT. Drawing the rest from reference TRBV7-3 and TRBJ2-2, the complete variable domain is GAGVSQTPSNKVTEKGKYVELRCDPISGHTALYWYRQSLGQGPEFLIYFQGTGAADDSGLPNDRFFAVRPEGSVSTLKIQRTERGDSAVYLCASSLSYSNTGELFFGEGSRLTVL.

The chain carries TRBV5-1 and TRBJ2-1; 7 nucleotides agree with TRBD2. The germline V gene encodes CDR1 SGHRS and CDR2 YFSETQ. The CDR3 contains 15 residues. J lost 7 bases, V lost 0 bases, and 7 bases had no gene match. In DNA form, the CDR3 reads TGCGCCAGCAGCTTGGGCGGGAGCGCGGAAAATGAGCAGTTCTTC. Translated, it gives CASSLGGSAENEQFF.